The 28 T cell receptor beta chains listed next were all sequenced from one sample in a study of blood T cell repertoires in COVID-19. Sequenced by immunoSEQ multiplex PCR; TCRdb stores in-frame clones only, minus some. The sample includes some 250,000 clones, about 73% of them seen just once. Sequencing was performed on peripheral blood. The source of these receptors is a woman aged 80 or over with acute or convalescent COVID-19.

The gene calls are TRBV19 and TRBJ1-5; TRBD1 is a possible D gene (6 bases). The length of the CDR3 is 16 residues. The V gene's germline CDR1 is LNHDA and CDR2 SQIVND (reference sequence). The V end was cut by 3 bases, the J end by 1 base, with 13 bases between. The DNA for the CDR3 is TGTGCCAGTAGTATGATTAGCAGGGGAAGCAATCAGCCCCAGCATTTT. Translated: CASSMISRGSNQPQHF.

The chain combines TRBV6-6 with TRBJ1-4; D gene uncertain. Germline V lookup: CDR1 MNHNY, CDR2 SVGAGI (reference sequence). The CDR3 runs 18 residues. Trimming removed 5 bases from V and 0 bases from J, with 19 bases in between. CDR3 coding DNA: TGTGCCAGCAGTCTCTACAGCCTAAATCCTGCAACTAATGAAAAACTGTTTTTT. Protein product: CASSLYSLNPATNEKLFF.

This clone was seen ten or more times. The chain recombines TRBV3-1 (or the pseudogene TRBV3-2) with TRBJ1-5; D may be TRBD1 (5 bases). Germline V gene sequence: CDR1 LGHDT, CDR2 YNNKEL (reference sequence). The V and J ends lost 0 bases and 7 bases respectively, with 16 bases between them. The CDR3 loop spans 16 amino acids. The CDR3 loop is CASSQDRGDPGQPQHF. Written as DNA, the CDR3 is TGTGCCAGCAGCCAAGATCGGGGGGACCCGGGGCAGCCCCAGCATTTT.

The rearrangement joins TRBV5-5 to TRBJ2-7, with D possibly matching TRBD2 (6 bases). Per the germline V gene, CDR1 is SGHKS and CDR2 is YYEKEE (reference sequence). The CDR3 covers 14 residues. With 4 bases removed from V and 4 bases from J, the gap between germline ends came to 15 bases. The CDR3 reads CASSPGVAEYEQYF. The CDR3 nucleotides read TGTGCCAGCAGCCCCGGGGTAGCGGAATACGAGCAGTACTTC.

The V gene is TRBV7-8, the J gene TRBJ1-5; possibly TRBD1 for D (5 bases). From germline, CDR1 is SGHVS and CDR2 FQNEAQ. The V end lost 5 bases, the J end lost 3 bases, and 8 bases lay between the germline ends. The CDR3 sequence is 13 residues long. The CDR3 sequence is CASSDRLNQPQHF. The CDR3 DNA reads TGTGCCAGCAGCGACAGACTCAATCAGCCCCAGCATTTT.

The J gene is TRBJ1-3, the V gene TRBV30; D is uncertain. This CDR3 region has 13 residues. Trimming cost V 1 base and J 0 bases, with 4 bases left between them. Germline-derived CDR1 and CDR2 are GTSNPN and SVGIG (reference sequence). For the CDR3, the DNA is TGTGCCTGGAGTGGTCACTCTGGAAACACCATATATTTT. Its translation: CAWSGHSGNTIYF.

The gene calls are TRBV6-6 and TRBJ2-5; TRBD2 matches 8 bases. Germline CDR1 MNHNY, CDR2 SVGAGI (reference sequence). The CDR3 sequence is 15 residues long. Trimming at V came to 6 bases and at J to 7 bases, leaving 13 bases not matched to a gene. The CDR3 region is CASSTGTSRRGTQYF. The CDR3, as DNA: TGTGCCAGCAGCACCGGGACTAGTAGGAGAGGGACCCAGTACTTC.

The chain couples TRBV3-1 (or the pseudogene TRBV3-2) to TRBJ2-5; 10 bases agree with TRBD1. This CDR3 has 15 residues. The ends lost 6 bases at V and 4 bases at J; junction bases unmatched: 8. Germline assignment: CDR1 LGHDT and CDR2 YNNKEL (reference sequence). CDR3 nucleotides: TGTGCCAGCAGGCGACGGGACAGGGGTAGAGAGACCCAGTACTTC. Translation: CASRRRDRGRETQYF.

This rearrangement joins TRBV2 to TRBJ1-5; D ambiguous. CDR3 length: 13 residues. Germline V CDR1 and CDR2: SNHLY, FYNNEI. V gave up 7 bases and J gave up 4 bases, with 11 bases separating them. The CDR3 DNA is TGTGCCAGCACGGTGGGAGAGAATCAGCCCCAGCATTTT. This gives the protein CASTVGENQPQHF. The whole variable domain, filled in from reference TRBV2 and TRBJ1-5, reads EPEVTQTPSHQVTQMGQEVILRCVPISNHLYFYWYRQILGQKVEFLVSFYNNEISEKSEIFDDQFSVERPDGSNFTLKIRSTKLEDSAMYFCASTVGENQPQHFGDGTRLSIL.

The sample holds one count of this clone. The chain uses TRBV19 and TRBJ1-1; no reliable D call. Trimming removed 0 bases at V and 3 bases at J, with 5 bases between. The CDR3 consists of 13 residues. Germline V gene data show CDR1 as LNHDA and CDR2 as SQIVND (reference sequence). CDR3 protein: CASSIEQYTEAFF. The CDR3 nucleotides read TGTGCCAGTAGTATAGAACAGTACACTGAAGCTTTCTTT. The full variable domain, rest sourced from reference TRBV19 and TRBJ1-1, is DGGITQSPKYLFRKEGQNVTLSCEQNLNHDAMYWYRQDPGQGLRLIYYSQIVNDFQKGDIAEGYSVSREKKESFPLTVTSAQKNPTAFYLCASSIEQYTEAFFGQGTRLTVV.

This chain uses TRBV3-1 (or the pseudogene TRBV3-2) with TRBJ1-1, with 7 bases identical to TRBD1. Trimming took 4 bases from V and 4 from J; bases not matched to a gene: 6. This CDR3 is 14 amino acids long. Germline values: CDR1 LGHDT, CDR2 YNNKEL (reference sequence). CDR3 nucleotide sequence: TGTGCCAGCAGCCTACGACAGGGTATCACTGAAGCTTTCTTT. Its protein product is CASSLRQGITEAFF.

The CDR3 sequence is CASSGGTGAFYGYTF. CDR3 in DNA: TGTGCCAGCAGTGGGGGGACAGGAGCATTCTATGGCTACACCTTC. The V and J genes are TRBV27 and TRBJ1-2, with 8 bases lining up with TRBD1. Unmatched junction bases numbered 9, after V lost 5 bases and J lost 4 bases. This CDR3 spans 15 amino acids. The germline gives CDR1 MNHEY, CDR2 SMNVEV (reference sequence).

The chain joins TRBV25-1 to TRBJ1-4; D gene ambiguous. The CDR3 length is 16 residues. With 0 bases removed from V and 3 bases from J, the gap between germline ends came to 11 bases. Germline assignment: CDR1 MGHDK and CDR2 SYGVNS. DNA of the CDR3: TGTGCCAGCAGTGAATATCGCAGCGGTGCTAATGAAAAACTGTTTTTT. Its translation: CASSEYRSGANEKLFF.

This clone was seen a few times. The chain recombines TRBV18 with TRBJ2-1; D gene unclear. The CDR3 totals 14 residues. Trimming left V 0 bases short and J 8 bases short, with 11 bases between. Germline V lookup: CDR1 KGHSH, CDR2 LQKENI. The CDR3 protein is CASSPPARLDEQFF. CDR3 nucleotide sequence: TGTGCCAGCTCACCACCCGCTCGACTCGATGAGCAGTTCTTC.

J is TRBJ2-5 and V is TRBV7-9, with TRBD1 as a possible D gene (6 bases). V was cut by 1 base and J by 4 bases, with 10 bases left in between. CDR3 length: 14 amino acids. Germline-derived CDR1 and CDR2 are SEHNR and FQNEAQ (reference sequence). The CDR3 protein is CASSLGSRGETQYF. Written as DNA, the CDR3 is TGTGCCAGCAGCTTAGGGAGCAGGGGAGAGACCCAGTACTTC.

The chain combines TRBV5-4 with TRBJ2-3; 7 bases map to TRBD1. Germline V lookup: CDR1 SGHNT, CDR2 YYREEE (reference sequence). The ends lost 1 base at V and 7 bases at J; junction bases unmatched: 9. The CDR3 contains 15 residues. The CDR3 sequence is CASSLSQGEYNTQYF. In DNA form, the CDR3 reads TGTGCCAGCAGCTTGAGCCAGGGGGAGTACAATACGCAGTATTTT.

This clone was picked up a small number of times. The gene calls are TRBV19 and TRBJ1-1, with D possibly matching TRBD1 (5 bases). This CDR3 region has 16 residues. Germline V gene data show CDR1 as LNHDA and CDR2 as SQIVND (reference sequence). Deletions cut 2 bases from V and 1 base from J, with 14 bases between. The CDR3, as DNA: TGTGCCAGTAGTATATGGGCTGCAGGGAAGAACACTGAAGCTTTCTTT. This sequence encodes CASSIWAAGKNTEAFF.

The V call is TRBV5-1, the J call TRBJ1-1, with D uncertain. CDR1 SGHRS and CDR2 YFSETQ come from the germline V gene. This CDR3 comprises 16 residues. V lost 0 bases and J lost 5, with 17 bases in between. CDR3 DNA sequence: TGCGCCAGCAGCTTGGGGGGAGGACTCCCGAATACTGAAGCTTTCTTT. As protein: CASSLGGGLPNTEAFF.

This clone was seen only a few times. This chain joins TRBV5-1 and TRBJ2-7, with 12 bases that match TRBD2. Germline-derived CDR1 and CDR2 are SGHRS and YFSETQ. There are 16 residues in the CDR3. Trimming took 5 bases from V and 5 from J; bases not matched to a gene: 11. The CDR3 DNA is TGCGCCAGCAGTTTGATGACTAGCGGGAGTTTTGACGAGCAGTACTTC. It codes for CASSLMTSGSFDEQYF.

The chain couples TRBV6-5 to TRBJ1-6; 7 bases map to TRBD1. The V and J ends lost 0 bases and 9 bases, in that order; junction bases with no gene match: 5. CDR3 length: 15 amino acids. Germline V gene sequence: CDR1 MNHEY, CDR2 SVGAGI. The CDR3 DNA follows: TGTGCCAGCAGTTACTCGGGAGACAGGGTTTCACCCCTCCACTTT. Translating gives CASSYSGDRVSPLHF.

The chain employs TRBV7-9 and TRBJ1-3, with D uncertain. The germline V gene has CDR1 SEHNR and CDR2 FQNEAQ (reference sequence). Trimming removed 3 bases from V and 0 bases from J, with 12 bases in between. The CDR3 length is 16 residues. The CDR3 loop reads CASSFAVRLSGNTIYF. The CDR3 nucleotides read TGTGCCAGCAGCTTTGCGGTGCGACTCTCTGGAAACACCATATATTTT.

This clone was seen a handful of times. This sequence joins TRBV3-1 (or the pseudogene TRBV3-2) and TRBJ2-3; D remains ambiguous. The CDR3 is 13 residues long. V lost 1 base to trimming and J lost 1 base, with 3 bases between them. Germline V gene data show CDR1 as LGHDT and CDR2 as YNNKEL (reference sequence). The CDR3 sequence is CASSQGGTDTQYF. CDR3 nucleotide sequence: TGTGCCAGCAGCCAAGGCGGCACAGATACGCAGTATTTT.

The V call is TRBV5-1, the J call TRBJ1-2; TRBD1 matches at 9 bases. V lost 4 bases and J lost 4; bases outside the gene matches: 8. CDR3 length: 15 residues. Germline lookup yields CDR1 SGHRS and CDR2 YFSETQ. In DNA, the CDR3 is TGCGCCAGCAGCACCGCGGGACAGGGAGGCTATGGCTACACCTTC. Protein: CASSTAGQGGYGYTF.

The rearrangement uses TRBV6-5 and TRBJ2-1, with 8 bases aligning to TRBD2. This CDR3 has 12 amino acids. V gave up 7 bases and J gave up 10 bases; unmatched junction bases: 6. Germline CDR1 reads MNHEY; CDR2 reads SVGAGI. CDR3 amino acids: CASNGRAGEQFF. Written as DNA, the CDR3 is TGTGCCAGCAACGGGAGGGCCGGGGAGCAGTTCTTC.

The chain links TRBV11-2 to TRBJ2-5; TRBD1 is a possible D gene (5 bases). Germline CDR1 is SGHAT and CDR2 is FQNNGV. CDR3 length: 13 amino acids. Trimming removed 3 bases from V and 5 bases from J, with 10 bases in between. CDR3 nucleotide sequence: TGTGCCAGCAGCTTGGGCAGGGCGGAGACCCAGTACTTC. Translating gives CASSLGRAETQYF.

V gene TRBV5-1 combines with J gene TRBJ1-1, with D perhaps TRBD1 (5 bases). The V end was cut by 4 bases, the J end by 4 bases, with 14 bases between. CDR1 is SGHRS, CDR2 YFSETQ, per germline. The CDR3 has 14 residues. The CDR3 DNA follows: TGCGCCAGCAGCCAGCAGGGCGGGGGCACTGAAGCTTTCTTT. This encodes CASSQQGGGTEAFF.

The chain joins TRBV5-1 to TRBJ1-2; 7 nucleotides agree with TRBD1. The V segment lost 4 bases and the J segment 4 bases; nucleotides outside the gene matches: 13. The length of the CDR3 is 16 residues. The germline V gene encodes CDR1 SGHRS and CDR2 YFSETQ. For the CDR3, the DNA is TGCGCCAGCAGCCGGGACAGTGAGGGGTTCGTCTATGGCTACACCTTC. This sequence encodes CASSRDSEGFVYGYTF.

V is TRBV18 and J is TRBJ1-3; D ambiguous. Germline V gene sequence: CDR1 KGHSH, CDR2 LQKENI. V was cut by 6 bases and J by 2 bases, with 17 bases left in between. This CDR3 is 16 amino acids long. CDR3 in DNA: TGTGCCAGCTCGCCGAGCCCGGTTAATACTGGAAACACCATATATTTT. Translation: CASSPSPVNTGNTIYF.